One sample yielded the 14 T cell receptor beta chains listed below, sequenced in a study of blood T cell repertoires in COVID-19. The protocol was immunoSEQ multiplex PCR, while the TCRdb copy is restricted to in-frame clones and leaves out a portion. This sample has about 320,000 clones; about 82% occur once, and the top ten carry approximately 7.6%. The sequencing sample was made of peripheral blood. The receptors shown here come from a human donor in a cohort sampled during active COVID-19.

The gene calls are TRBV6-2 or TRBV6-3 and TRBJ1-2; D uncertain. Germline loops: CDR1 MNHEY, CDR2 SVGEGT. V was pared by 1 base and J by 7 bases, with 10 bases between. This CDR3 is built from 13 residues. The CDR3 loop reads CASSYFSRLGYTF. The CDR3 coding sequence is TGTGCCAGCAGTTACTTTTCCCGTCTTGGCTACACCTTC.

The genes are TRBV12-5 and TRBJ1-1, with TRBD1 identical over 8 bases. This CDR3 is built from 13 residues. Germline CDR1 is LGHNT and CDR2 is FRNRAP. The CDR3 nucleotides are TGTGTTACTTTCGGGACAGGTAACACTGAAGCTTTCTTT. This encodes CVTFGTGNTEAFF.

The rearrangement joins TRBV6-5 to TRBJ1-5; TRBD1 matches 7 bases. This CDR3 spans 15 amino acids. Germline lookup yields CDR1 MNHEY and CDR2 SVGAGI. Trimming removed 5 bases from V and 2 bases from J; junction bases left unmatched: 6. For the CDR3, the DNA is TGTGCCAGCAGTCCAACAGGGGTCCGCAATCAGCCCCAGCATTTT. It specifies CASSPTGVRNQPQHF.

The chain carries TRBV2 and TRBJ1-5; D is uncertain. V was trimmed by 6 bases and J by 4 bases, leaving 10 bases between them. Germline V gene data show CDR1 as SNHLY and CDR2 as FYNNEI. The CDR3 runs to 13 residues. Here the CDR3 reads CASRVRENQPQHF. The CDR3 region has the DNA TGTGCCAGCAGGGTCCGGGAAAATCAGCCCCAGCATTTT. The full variable domain, completed using reference TRBV2 and TRBJ1-5, is EPEVTQTPSHQVTQMGQEVILRCVPISNHLYFYWYRQILGQKVEFLVSFYNNEISEKSEIFDDQFSVERPDGSNFTLKIRSTKLEDSAMYFCASRVRENQPQHFGDGTRLSIL.

This clone was counted once. This rearrangement joins TRBV5-4 to TRBJ1-1, with D unresolved. Trimming left V 1 base short and J 3 bases short, with 10 bases between. Germline CDR1 reads SGHNT; CDR2 reads YYREEE (reference sequence). This CDR3 is built from 14 residues. As DNA, the CDR3 is TGTGCCAGCAGCTTGTCTGCCGGGGACACTGAAGCTTTCTTT. Protein sequence: CASSLSAGDTEAFF.

The rearrangement uses TRBV5-1 and TRBJ2-1; D possibly corresponds to TRBD1 (6 bases). Germline V gene lookup returns CDR1 SGHRS and CDR2 YFSETQ. The germline V and J ends were trimmed by 4 bases and 12 bases, with 23 bases remaining between them. The CDR3 extends over 15 amino acids. The DNA for the CDR3 is TGCGCCAGCAGCCCTACTAGTGGGGGCCCCTCGGGGCAGTTCTTC. Residues: CASSPTSGGPSGQFF.

The rearrangement joins TRBV7-8 to TRBJ1-3, with D unclear. The length of the CDR3 is 12 residues. Between the trimmed V and J ends, which lost 5 bases and 4 bases, there was a span of 6 bases. Germline CDR1 SGHVS, CDR2 FQNEAQ. CDR3 residues: CASSGQGNTIYF. The CDR3 DNA is TGTGCCAGCAGCGGTCAGGGAAACACCATATATTTT.

This clone was detected once. J is TRBJ2-7 and V is TRBV25-1; D is unclear. Trimming removed 6 bases at V and 5 bases at J, with 17 bases between. CDR3 length equals 14 residues. Germline CDR1 and CDR2: MGHDK and SYGVNS. CDR3 coding DNA: TGTGCCAGCAGAAACTCGCACCTAGGCGACGAGCAGTACTTC. Protein: CASRNSHLGDEQYF.

This chain uses TRBV6-5 with TRBJ1-1, with D possibly matching TRBD1 (6 bases). Trimming took off 4 bases at V and 6 bases at J, with 12 bases between the two ends. The CDR3 runs 13 residues. CDR1 and CDR2 (germline): MNHEY, SVGAGI. As DNA, the CDR3 is TGTGCCAGCAGTTTAGGGAAGGGGGCTGAAGCTTTCTTT. Translation: CASSLGKGAEAFF.

The rearrangement links TRBV5-4 to TRBJ2-7; D is possibly TRBD1 (6 bases). CDR1 is SGHNT, CDR2 YYREEE, per germline (reference sequence). CDR3 length: 13 amino acids. V lost 1 base and J 4 bases, leaving 9 bases between the germline ends. In DNA form, the CDR3 reads TGTGCCAGCAGCTTGAATCAGGGGTACGAGCAGTACTTC. Its translation is CASSLNQGYEQYF.

This chain joins TRBV5-1 and TRBJ1-6, with D possibly matching TRBD1 (6 bases). V dropped 7 bases and J dropped 12 bases, with 20 bases sitting between them. CDR3 length: 14 residues. Germline CDR1 SGHRS, CDR2 YFSETQ. CDR3 in amino acids: CASARGDNSEPLHF. In nucleotides, the CDR3 is TGCGCCAGCGCCCGGGGGGACAATAGTGAACCCCTCCACTTT.

This clone was seen a handful of times. The CDR3 loop is CASSLGGLGQPQHF. As DNA, the CDR3 is TGCGCCAGCAGCTTGGGCGGGTTGGGTCAGCCCCAGCATTTT. The genes are TRBV5-1 and TRBJ1-5; no clear D gene. Per germline, CDR1 SGHRS and CDR2 YFSETQ. There are 14 residues in the CDR3. With 0 bases removed from V and 6 bases from J, the gap between germline ends came to 10 bases.

In its sample, this clone was seen once. The chain joins TRBV6-5 to TRBJ2-7; TRBD1 agrees at 11 bases. CDR3 length equals 14 residues. J gave up 2 bases and V 6 bases, and 3 bases lay outside the gene matches. In germline, CDR1 is MNHEY, CDR2 SVGAGI. The CDR3 loop reads CASSGTGGTYEQYF. The CDR3 region has the DNA TGTGCCAGCAGCGGGACAGGGGGTACCTACGAGCAGTACTTC.

The chain combines TRBV9 with TRBJ2-7; tentatively, D is TRBD2 (6 bases). The CDR3 contains 15 residues. CDR1 is SGDLS and CDR2 is YYNGEE in the germline V gene. V lost 0 bases, J lost 3 bases, and 13 bases lay in between. The CDR3 DNA is TGTGCCAGCAGCGTAGGGGGAGGAGGGGACTACGAGCAGTACTTC. Translation: CASSVGGGGDYEQYF.